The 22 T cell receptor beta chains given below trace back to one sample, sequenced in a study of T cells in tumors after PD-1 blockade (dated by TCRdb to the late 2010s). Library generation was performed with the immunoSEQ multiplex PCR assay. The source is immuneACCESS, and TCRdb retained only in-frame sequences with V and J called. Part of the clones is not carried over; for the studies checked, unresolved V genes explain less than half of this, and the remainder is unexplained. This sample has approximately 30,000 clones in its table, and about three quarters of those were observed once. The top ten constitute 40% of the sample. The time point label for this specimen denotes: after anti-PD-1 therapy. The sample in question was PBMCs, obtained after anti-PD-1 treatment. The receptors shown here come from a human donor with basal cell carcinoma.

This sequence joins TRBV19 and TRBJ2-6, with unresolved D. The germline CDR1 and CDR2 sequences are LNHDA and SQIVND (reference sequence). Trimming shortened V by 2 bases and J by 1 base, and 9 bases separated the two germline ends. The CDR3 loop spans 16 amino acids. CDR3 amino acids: CASSIRYSSGANVLTF. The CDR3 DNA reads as TGTGCCAGTAGTATAAGGTACAGTTCTGGGGCCAACGTCCTGACTTTC.

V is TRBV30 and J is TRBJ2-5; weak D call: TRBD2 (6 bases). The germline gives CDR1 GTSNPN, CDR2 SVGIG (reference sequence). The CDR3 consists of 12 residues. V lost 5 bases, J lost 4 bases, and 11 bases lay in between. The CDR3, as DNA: TGTGCCTGGGGATTGGGAGGAGAGACCCAGTACTTC. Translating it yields CAWGLGGETQYF.

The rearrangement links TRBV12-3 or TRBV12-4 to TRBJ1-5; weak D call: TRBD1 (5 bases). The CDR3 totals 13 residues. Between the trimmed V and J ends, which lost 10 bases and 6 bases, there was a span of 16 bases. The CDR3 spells CATRRGTIQPQHF. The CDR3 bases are TGTGCCACGCGTCGAGGGACGATTCAGCCCCAGCATTTT.

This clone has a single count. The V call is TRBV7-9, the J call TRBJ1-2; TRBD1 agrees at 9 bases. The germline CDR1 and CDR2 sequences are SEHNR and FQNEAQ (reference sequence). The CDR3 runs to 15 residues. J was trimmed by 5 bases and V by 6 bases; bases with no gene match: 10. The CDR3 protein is CASSPFRDRVYGYTF. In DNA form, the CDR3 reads TGTGCCAGCAGTCCGTTCCGGGACAGGGTGTATGGCTACACCTTC. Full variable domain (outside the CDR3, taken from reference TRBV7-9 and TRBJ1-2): DTGVSQNPRHKITKRGQNVTFRCDPISEHNRLYWYRQTLGQGPEFLTYFQNEAQLEKSRLLSDRFSAERPKGSFSTLEIQRTEQGDSAMYLCASSPFRDRVYGYTFGSGTRLTVV.

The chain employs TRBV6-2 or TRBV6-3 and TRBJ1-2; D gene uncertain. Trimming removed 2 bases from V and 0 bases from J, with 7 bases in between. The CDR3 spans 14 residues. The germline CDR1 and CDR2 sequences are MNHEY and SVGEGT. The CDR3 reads CASSYTVANYGYTF. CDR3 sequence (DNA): TGTGCCAGCAGTTACACGGTTGCTAACTATGGCTACACCTTC.

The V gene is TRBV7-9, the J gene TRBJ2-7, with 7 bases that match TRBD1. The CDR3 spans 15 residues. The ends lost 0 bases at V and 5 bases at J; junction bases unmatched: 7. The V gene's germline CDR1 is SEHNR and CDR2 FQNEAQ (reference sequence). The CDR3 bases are TGTGCCAGCAGCTTAGCCCGACAGGGTAAGGACGAGCAGTACTTC. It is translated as CASSLARQGKDEQYF.

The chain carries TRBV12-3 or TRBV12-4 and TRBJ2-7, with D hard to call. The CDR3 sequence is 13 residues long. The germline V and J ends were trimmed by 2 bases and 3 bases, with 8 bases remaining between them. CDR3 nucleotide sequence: TGTGCCAGCAGTTTATCAGGCCACTACGAGCAGTACTTC. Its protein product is CASSLSGHYEQYF.

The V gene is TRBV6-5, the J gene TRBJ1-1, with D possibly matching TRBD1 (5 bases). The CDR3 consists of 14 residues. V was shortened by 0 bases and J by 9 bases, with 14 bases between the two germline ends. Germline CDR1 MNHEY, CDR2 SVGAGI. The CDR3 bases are TGTGCCAGCAGTTACTCCGGGGCGCCGGGGAAAGCTTTCTTT. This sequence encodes CASSYSGAPGKAFF.

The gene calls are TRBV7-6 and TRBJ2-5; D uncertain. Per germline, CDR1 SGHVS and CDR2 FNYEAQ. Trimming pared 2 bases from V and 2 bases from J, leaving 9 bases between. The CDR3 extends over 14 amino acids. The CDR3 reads CASSLNTVQETQYF. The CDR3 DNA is TGTGCCAGCAGCTTAAACACAGTACAAGAGACCCAGTACTTC.

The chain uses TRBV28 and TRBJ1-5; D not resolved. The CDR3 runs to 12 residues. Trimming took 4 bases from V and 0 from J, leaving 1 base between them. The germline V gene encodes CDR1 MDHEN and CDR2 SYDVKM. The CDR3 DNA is TGTGCCAGCAGTTATAGCAATCAGCCCCAGCATTTT. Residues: CASSYSNQPQHF.

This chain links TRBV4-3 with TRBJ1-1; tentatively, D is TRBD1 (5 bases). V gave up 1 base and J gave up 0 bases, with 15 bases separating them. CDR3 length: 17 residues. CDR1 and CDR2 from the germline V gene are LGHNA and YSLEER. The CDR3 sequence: CASSQGSDRTMNTEAFF. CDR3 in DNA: TGCGCCAGCAGCCAAGGGAGTGACAGAACCATGAACACTGAAGCTTTCTTT.

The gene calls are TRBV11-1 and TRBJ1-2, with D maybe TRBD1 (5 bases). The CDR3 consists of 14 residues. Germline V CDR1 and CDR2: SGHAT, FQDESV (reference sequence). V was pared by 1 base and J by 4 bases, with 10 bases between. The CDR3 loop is CASSLGQRGYGYTF. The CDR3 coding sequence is TGTGCCAGCAGCTTAGGACAGCGAGGCTATGGCTACACCTTC.

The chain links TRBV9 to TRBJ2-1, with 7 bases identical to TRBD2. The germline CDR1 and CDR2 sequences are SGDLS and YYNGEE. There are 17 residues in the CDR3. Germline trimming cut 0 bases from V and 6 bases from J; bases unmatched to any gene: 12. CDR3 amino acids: CASSVGRAGDPSNEQFF. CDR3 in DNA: TGTGCCAGCAGCGTAGGAAGGGCGGGAGACCCCTCCAATGAGCAGTTCTTC.

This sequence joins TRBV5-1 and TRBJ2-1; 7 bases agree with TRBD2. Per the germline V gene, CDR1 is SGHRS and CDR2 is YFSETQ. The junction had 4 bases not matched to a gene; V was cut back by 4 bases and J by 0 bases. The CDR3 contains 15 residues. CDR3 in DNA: TGCGCCAGCAGCCGCGGGGGTAGCTCCTACAATGAGCAGTTCTTC. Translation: CASSRGGSSYNEQFF.

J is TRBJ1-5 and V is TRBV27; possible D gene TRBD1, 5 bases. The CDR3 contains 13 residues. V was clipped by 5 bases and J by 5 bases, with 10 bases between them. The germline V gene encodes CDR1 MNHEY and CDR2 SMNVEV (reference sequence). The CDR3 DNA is TGTGCCAGCAGTAAAGGGGTTGATCAGCCCCAGCATTTT. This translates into CASSKGVDQPQHF.

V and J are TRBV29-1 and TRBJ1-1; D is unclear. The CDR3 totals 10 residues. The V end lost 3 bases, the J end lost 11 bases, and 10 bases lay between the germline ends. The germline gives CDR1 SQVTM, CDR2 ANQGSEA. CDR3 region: CSVERREAFF. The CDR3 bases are TGCAGCGTTGAGCGAAGAGAGGCTTTCTTT.

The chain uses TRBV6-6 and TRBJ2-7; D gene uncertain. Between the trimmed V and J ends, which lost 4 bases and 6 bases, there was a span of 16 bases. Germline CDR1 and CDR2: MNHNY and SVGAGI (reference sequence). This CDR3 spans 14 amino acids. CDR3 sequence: CASSSSPQRAEQYF. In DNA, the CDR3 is TGTGCCAGCAGTTCATCCCCCCAACGGGCCGAGCAGTACTTC.

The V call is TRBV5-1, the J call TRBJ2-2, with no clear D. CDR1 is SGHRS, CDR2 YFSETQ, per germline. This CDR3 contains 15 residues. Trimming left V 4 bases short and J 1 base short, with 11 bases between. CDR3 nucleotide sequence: TGCGCCAGCAGCGCAGCCTGGGGGAACACCGGGGAGCTGTTTTTT. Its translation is CASSAAWGNTGELFF.

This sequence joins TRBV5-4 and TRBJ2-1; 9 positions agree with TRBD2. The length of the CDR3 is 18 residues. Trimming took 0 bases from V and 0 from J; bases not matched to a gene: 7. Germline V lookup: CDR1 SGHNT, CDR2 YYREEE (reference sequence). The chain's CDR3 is CASSLGSGGLPSYNEQFF. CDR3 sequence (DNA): TGTGCCAGCAGCTTGGGGAGCGGGGGGTTGCCCTCCTACAATGAGCAGTTCTTC.

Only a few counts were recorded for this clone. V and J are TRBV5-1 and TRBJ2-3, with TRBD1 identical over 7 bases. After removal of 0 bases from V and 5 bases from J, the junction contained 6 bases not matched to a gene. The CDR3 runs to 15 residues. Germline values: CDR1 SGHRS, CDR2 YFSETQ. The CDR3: CASSLVGGWGDTQYF. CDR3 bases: TGCGCCAGCAGCTTGGTAGGGGGCTGGGGAGATACGCAGTATTTT.

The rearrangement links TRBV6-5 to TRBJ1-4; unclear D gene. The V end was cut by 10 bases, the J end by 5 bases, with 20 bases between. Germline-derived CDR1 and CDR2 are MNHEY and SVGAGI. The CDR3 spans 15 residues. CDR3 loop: CATLQSRSSNEKLFF. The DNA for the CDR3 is TGTGCCACCCTTCAGTCCCGGAGTTCAAATGAAAAACTGTTTTTT.

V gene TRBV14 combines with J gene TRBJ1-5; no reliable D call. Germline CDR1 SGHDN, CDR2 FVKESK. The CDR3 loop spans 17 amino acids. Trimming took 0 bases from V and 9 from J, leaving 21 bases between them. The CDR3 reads CASSQDLPVRNWGPQHF. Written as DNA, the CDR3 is TGTGCCAGCAGCCAAGATTTACCCGTCCGCAATTGGGGGCCCCAGCATTTT. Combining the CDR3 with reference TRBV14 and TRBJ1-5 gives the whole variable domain EAGVTQFPSHSVIEKGQTVTLRCDPISGHDNLYWYRRVMGKEIKFLLHFVKESKQDESGMPNNRFLAERTGGTYSTLKVQPAELEDSGVYFCASSQDLPVRNWGPQHFGDGTRLSIL.